The 26 T cell receptor beta chains presented below share a single source sample, sequenced in a study of cytomegalovirus exposure and HLA in healthy donors. Sequencing was performed with immunoSEQ multiplex PCR; in TCRdb, only in-frame clones are kept and a portion is missing. The data show 150,000 to 200,000 clones, with roughly 86% seen just once and over 1.3% held by the top ten. The specimen sequenced was PBMCs. These receptors came from a woman between 18 and 30 years old in good health and CMV-seronegative.

This clone was picked up many times. V is TRBV2 and J is TRBJ2-7; no firm D call. The CDR3 totals 15 residues. Per the germline V gene, CDR1 is SNHLY and CDR2 is FYNNEI. The V end lost 7 bases, the J end lost 0 bases, and 16 bases lay between the germline ends. The CDR3 nucleotides are TGTGCCAGCACACGCCGGAGTGAGAGCTCCTACGAGCAGTACTTC. Amino acids: CASTRRSESSYEQYF.

The chain uses TRBV7-9 and TRBJ1-2; D may be TRBD1 (5 bases). The CDR3 consists of 15 residues. Trimming removed 5 bases from V and 4 bases from J, with 17 bases in between. Germline loops: CDR1 SEHNR, CDR2 FQNEAQ (reference sequence). The chain's CDR3 is CASSPVLWQGYGYTF. For the CDR3, the DNA is TGTGCCAGCAGCCCCGTCCTATGGCAGGGCTATGGCTACACCTTC.

The rearrangement uses TRBV5-1 and TRBJ1-4, with D perhaps TRBD1 (6 bases). In germline, CDR1 is SGHRS, CDR2 YFSETQ. This CDR3 contains 15 residues. Trimming stripped 0 bases from V and 4 bases from J, with 10 bases between. The CDR3 bases are TGCGCCAGCAGCTTGGCGGACAGCAATAATGAAAAACTGTTTTTT. It specifies CASSLADSNNEKLFF.

This chain links TRBV15 with TRBJ2-1; 9 bases line up with TRBD2. There are 19 residues in the CDR3. CDR1 and CDR2 (germline): LNHNV, YYDKDF (reference sequence). The trim removed 2 bases at V and 7 bases at J, leaving 18 bases unmatched. This CDR3 reads CATSRRRLAGTNPSNEQFF. The CDR3 DNA is TGTGCCACCAGCAGAAGACGCCTAGCGGGGACGAATCCGAGTAATGAGCAGTTCTTC.

V is TRBV5-1 and J is TRBJ2-5; tentative D call: TRBD2 (5 bases). The V end was cut by 5 bases, the J end by 0 bases, with 11 bases between. This CDR3 spans 14 amino acids. CDR1 and CDR2 from the germline V gene are SGHRS and YFSETQ. CDR3 nucleotides: TGCGCCAGCAGGAGACTCGGGGACCAAGAGACCCAGTACTTC. Encoded protein: CASRRLGDQETQYF. Drawing the rest from reference TRBV5-1 and TRBJ2-5, the complete variable domain is KAGVTQTPRYLIKTRGQQVTLSCSPISGHRSVSWYQQTPGQGLQFLFEYFSETQRNKGNFPGRFSGRQFSNSRSEMNVSTLELGDSALYLCASRRLGDQETQYFGPGTRLLVL.

V usage is TRBV19 and J usage is TRBJ1-5; D possibly corresponds to TRBD1 (5 bases). There are 18 residues in the CDR3. V dropped 4 bases and J dropped 3 bases, with 22 bases sitting between them. Germline assignment: CDR1 LNHDA and CDR2 SQIVND (reference sequence). Here the CDR3 DNA reads TGTGCCAGTAGTAAGTTGTGGCGACAAGCAGGGCCCAATCAGCCCCAGCATTTT. The encoded protein is CASSKLWRQAGPNQPQHF. Full variable domain (rest looked up from reference TRBV19 and TRBJ1-5): DGGITQSPKYLFRKEGQNVTLSCEQNLNHDAMYWYRQDPGQGLRLIYYSQIVNDFQKGDIAEGYSVSREKKESFPLTVTSAQKNPTAFYLCASSKLWRQAGPNQPQHFGDGTRLSIL.

J is TRBJ2-3 and V is TRBV19; maybe TRBD2 (6 bases). Per germline, CDR1 LNHDA and CDR2 SQIVND (reference sequence). The CDR3 extends over 16 amino acids. The V and J ends lost 7 bases and 3 bases respectively, with 20 bases between them. The CDR3: CASMKLANSRTDTQYF. In DNA form, the CDR3 reads TGTGCCAGTATGAAGCTAGCGAACTCCCGAACAGATACGCAGTATTTT.

The V gene is TRBV23-1, the J gene TRBJ1-2; 10 bases align to TRBD1. TRBV23-1 is an open reading frame whose function is uncertain. V dropped 7 bases and J dropped 2; count of bases not matched to a gene: 7. The CDR3 totals 15 residues. As DNA, the CDR3 is TGCGCCAGCAATGGGGGACAGGGGCCCAACTATGGCTACACCTTC. Protein product: CASNGGQGPNYGYTF.

This clone appeared once. The J gene is TRBJ1-1, the V gene TRBV6-5; D not certain. The CDR3 consists of 13 residues. From germline, CDR1 is MNHEY and CDR2 SVGAGI. Trimming took off 0 bases at V and 5 bases at J, with 7 bases between the two ends. The CDR3 spells CASSYSEFTEAFF. The CDR3 nucleotides are TGTGCCAGCAGTTACTCGGAGTTTACTGAAGCTTTCTTT.

The gene calls are TRBV9 and TRBJ1-2; D not certain. V was pared by 0 bases and J by 8 bases, with 17 bases between. The germline gives CDR1 SGDLS, CDR2 YYNGEE. CDR3 length equals 15 residues. The CDR3 DNA follows: TGTGCCAGCAGCGTAGCTCCCCTAGATGTCGACGGCTACACCTTC. Its translation: CASSVAPLDVDGYTF.

The J gene is TRBJ2-1, the V gene TRBV5-6, with 14 nucleotides matching TRBD2. Germline loops: CDR1 SGHDT, CDR2 YYEEEE. The V segment lost 4 bases and the J segment 6 bases; nucleotides outside the gene matches: 12. This CDR3 is 18 amino acids long. Here the CDR3 DNA reads TGTGCCAGCAGCCATTACGGGACTAGCGGGAGTCAAGGCAATGAGCAGTTCTTC. It is translated as CASSHYGTSGSQGNEQFF.

V usage is TRBV18 and J usage is TRBJ1-2; D perhaps matches TRBD1 (6 bases). Germline V gives CDR1 KGHSH, CDR2 LQKENI. The CDR3 runs to 16 residues. Trimming shortened V by 1 base and J by 6 bases, and 18 bases separated the two germline ends. This CDR3 is CASSPLGPGTPNGYTF. Here the CDR3 DNA reads TGTGCCAGCTCACCACTCGGGCCCGGGACACCGAATGGCTACACCTTC.

This chain links TRBV25-1 with TRBJ1-4; possible D gene TRBD1, 5 bases. Trimming stripped 5 bases from V and 4 bases from J, with 20 bases between. CDR1 is MGHDK, CDR2 SYGVNS, per germline. The CDR3 is 17 amino acids. The CDR3 DNA sequence: TGTGCCAGCAGTCACCTACGGAGCGGGGCGAATAATGAAAAACTGTTTTTT. Translation: CASSHLRSGANNEKLFF.

CDR3 amino acids: CASRSLHNEQFF. The CDR3 nucleotides read TGTGCCAGCAGATCACTGCACAATGAGCAGTTCTTC. The chain links TRBV6-5 to TRBJ2-1, with D unclear. The germline V gene has CDR1 MNHEY and CDR2 SVGAGI. The CDR3 contains 12 residues. The V end was cut by 6 bases, the J end by 5 bases, with 8 bases between.

This clone has just a few counts. The chain has TRBV11-2 and TRBJ2-7, with TRBD2 matching over 8 bases. This CDR3 spans 19 amino acids. Germline values: CDR1 SGHAT, CDR2 FQNNGV. The V and J ends lost 1 base and 0 bases, in that order; junction bases with no gene match: 14. The CDR3 here is CASSLGPFKAREGSYEQYF. The CDR3 nucleotides are TGTGCCAGCAGCTTAGGTCCTTTTAAGGCACGGGAGGGCTCCTACGAGCAGTACTTC. The whole variable domain, remainder taken from reference TRBV11-2 and TRBJ2-7, is EAGVAQSPRYKIIEKRQSVAFWCNPISGHATLYWYQQILGQGPKLLIQFQNNGVVDDSQLPKDRFSAERLKGVDSTLKIQPAKLEDSAVYLCASSLGPFKAREGSYEQYFGPGTRLTVT.

The chain carries TRBV27 and TRBJ2-1; D is perhaps TRBD2 (6 bases). This CDR3 region has 14 residues. V lost 7 bases and J lost 13, with 23 bases in between. Germline V gene data show CDR1 as MNHEY and CDR2 as SMNVEV (reference sequence). In nucleotides, the CDR3 is TGTGCCAGCACTCGGGACTGGTTGAAGGGTACCCAGTTCTTC. As protein: CASTRDWLKGTQFF.

The J gene is TRBJ2-3, the V gene TRBV2; 7 bases fit TRBD2. CDR3 length: 14 amino acids. Germline loops: CDR1 SNHLY, CDR2 FYNNEI. With V trimmed by 8 bases and J by 0 bases, 5 bases remained unmatched. In DNA, the CDR3 is TGTGCCAGCCAACTAGCGTACAGCACAGATACGCAGTATTTT. It translates to CASQLAYSTDTQYF.

J is TRBJ1-1 and V is TRBV27, with 7 bases that match TRBD1. J was trimmed by 1 base and V by 4 bases; bases with no gene match: 6. The germline V gene encodes CDR1 MNHEY and CDR2 SMNVEV (reference sequence). The length of the CDR3 is 15 residues. CDR3 nucleotides: TGTGCCAGCAGTTCCTGGACAGGTTCGAACACTGAAGCTTTCTTT. Its translation: CASSSWTGSNTEAFF.

This chain links TRBV5-6 with TRBJ1-1; D is unresolved. Germline lookup yields CDR1 SGHDT and CDR2 YYEEEE. Trimming stripped 0 bases from V and 6 bases from J, with 15 bases between. The CDR3 consists of 15 residues. The CDR3 DNA is TGTGCCAGCAGCTTGGGTACGGGAGGGTTGGCTGAAGCTTTCTTT. Residues: CASSLGTGGLAEAFF.

The V gene is TRBV9, the J gene TRBJ2-2; 11 bases match TRBD1. The CDR3 is 19 amino acids. V lost 4 bases, J lost 1 base, and 12 bases stayed unmatched. Germline assignment: CDR1 SGDLS and CDR2 YYNGEE. This CDR3 is CASSKPGQGVGGNTGELFF. CDR3 DNA: TGTGCCAGCAGCAAACCGGGACAGGGGGTCGGAGGGAACACCGGGGAGCTGTTTTTT. The entire variable domain, with the rest obtained from reference TRBV9 and TRBJ2-2, is as follows: DSGVTQTPKHLITATGQRVTLRCSPRSGDLSVYWYQQSLDQGLQFLIQYYNGEERAKGNILERFSAQQFPDLHSELNLSSLELGDSALYFCASSKPGQGVGGNTGELFFGEGSRLTVL.

CDR3 nucleotides: TGTGCCAGCAGCTTAAAGCTGACTTCTAGCACAGATACGCAGTATTTT. It codes for CASSLKLTSSTDTQYF. This rearrangement joins TRBV11-3 to TRBJ2-3; the D is unclear. There are 16 residues in the CDR3. Trimming shortened V by 2 bases and J by 0 bases, and 12 bases separated the two germline ends. CDR1 and CDR2 from the germline V gene are SGHNT and YENEEA.

The chain links TRBV5-4 to TRBJ2-1; unclear D gene. V lost 2 bases and J lost 5, with 11 bases in between. CDR3 size: 14 residues. In germline, CDR1 is SGHNT, CDR2 YYREEE (reference sequence). This CDR3 reads CASSFGHPDNEQFF. The CDR3 region has the DNA TGTGCCAGCAGCTTTGGCCACCCTGACAATGAGCAGTTCTTC.

This clone has just a few counts. The chain combines TRBV27 with TRBJ1-6, with D perhaps TRBD1 (6 bases). V lost 5 bases, J lost 7 bases, and 12 bases lay in between. The CDR3 loop spans 14 amino acids. CDR1 MNHEY and CDR2 SMNVEV come from the germline V gene (reference sequence). The DNA for the CDR3 is TGTGCCAGCAGTCTACAGGGAGCGAATTCACCCCTCCACTTT. Its translation is CASSLQGANSPLHF.

The J gene is TRBJ1-2, the V gene TRBV5-4, with D possibly TRBD1 on 6 matching bases. This CDR3 has 13 residues. Trimming took off 3 bases at V and 8 bases at J, with 14 bases between the two ends. Per the germline V gene, CDR1 is SGHNT and CDR2 is YYREEE (reference sequence). The CDR3 region has the DNA TGTGCCAGCAGCTCTCCCCACAGGGACGGCTACACCTTC. Translated: CASSSPHRDGYTF. Supplemented by reference TRBV5-4 and TRBJ1-2, the full variable domain reads ETGVTQSPTHLIKTRGQQVTLRCSSQSGHNTVSWYQQALGQGPQFIFQYYREEENGRGNFPPRFSGLQFPNYSSELNVNALELDDSALYLCASSSPHRDGYTFGSGTRLTVV.

The V and J genes are TRBV7-2 and TRBJ1-2; tentatively, D is TRBD1 (6 bases). Germline V CDR1 and CDR2: SGHTA, FQGNSA. The CDR3 is 16 residues long. Deletions cut 5 bases from V and 7 bases from J, with 23 bases between. The CDR3 protein is CASSPALSFRGGGYTF. DNA of the CDR3: TGTGCCAGCAGCCCAGCTTTAAGTTTCAGGGGCGGTGGCTACACCTTC.

The V call is TRBV7-9, the J call TRBJ1-5, with TRBD1 as a possible D gene (5 bases). Per germline, CDR1 SEHNR and CDR2 FQNEAQ (reference sequence). Deletions cut 2 bases from V and 4 bases from J, with 12 bases between. This CDR3 has 15 amino acids. CDR3 DNA sequence: TGTGCCAGCAGCTTATCGTCTGGGGGGAATCAGCCCCAGCATTTT. It specifies CASSLSSGGNQPQHF.